This T cell receptor beta chain came from a study of blood T cells in healthy people across ages. V dropped 4 bases and J dropped 6 bases, with 17 bases sitting between them. Germline V lookup: CDR1 DFQATT, CDR2 SNEGSKA (reference sequence). CDR3 length: 14 amino acids. A sample-barcoded 5' primer and a J-beta primer mix were used in a second PCR of roughly 7 to 11 cycles. TCRdb re-called the 5' RACE reads through MiXCR, storing one row per CDR3 protein. The sample contains around 1,500,000 distinct CDR3 sequences, 42% of which appear only once. The authors isolated at least 6 million PBMCs per sample. There were at least 5 micrograms of total RNA extracted from every sample.

The rearrangement joins TRBV20-1 to TRBJ2-3; D gene ambiguous. Material: blood. The receptor comes from a woman between 18 and 30 years old in good health. Written as DNA, the CDR3 is TGCAGTGCTACCTTCCCACCGGTCCGGGATACGCAGTATTTT. Its translation is CSATFPPVRDTQYF.